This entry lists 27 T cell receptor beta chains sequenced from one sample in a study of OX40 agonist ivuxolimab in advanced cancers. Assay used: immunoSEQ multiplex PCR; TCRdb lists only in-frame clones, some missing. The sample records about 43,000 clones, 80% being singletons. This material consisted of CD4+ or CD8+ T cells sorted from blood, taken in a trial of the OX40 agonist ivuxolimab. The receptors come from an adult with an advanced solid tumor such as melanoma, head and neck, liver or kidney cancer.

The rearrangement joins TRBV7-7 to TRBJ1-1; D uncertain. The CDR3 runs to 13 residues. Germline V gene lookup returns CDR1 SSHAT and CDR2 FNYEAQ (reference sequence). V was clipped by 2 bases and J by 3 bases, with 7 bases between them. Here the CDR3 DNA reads TGTGCCAGCAGCTTATCGGTGGACACTGAAGCTTTCTTT. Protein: CASSLSVDTEAFF.

CDR3 in amino acids: CASSPGGRGRSTDTQYF. In nucleotides, the CDR3 is TGTGCCAGCAGCCCGGGAGGGCGGGGGCGCTCCACAGATACGCAGTATTTT. V and J are TRBV7-2 and TRBJ2-3; 8 bases fit TRBD2. Germline CDR1 is SGHTA and CDR2 is FQGNSA. The CDR3 sequence is 17 residues long. The trim removed 5 bases at V and 2 bases at J, leaving 12 bases unmatched.

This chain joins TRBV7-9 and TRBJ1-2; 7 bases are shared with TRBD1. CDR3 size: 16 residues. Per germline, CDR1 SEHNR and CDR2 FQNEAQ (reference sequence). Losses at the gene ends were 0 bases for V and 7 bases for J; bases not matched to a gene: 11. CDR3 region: CASSLAGGDGQAGYTF. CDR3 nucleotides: TGTGCCAGCAGCTTAGCGGGGGGTGATGGACAGGCTGGCTACACCTTC.

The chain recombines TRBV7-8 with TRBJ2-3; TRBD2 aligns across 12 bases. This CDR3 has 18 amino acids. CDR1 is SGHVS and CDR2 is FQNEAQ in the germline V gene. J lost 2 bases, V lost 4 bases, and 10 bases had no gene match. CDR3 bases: TGTGCCAGCAGCTCCCGACTAGCGGGGGCGACCTACACAGATACGCAGTATTTT. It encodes CASSSRLAGATYTDTQYF.

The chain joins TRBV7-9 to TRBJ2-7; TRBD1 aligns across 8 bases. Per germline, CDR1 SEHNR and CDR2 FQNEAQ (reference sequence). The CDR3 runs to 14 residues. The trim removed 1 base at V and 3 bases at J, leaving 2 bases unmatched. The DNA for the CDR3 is TGTGCCAGCAGCTTAGGGACAGGGTACTACGAGCAGTACTTC. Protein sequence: CASSLGTGYYEQYF.

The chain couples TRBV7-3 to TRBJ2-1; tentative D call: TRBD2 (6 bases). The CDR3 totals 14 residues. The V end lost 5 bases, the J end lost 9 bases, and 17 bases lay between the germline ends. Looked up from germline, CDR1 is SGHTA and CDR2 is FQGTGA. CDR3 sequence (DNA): TGTGCCAGCAGCCCGCTCGGACGGCGGGGTGAGCAGTTCTTC. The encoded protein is CASSPLGRRGEQFF.

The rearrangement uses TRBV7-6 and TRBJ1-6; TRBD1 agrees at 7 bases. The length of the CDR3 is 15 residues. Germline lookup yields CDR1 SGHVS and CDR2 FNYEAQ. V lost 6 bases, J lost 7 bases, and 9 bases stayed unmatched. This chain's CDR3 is CASRTGEGRNSPLHF. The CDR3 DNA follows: TGTGCCAGCAGAACAGGGGAGGGGAGGAATTCACCCCTCCACTTT.

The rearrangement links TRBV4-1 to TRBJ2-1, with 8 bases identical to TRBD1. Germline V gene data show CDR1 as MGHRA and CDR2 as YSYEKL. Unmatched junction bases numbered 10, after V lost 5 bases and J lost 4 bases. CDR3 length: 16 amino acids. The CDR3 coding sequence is TGCGCCAGCAGCTCCCCGGACAGGGCGGGGTACAATGAGCAGTTCTTC. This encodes CASSSPDRAGYNEQFF.

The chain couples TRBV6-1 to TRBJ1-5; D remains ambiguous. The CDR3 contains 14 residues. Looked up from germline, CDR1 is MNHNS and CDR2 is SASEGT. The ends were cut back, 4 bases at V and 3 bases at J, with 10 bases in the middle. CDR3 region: CASSVRAPNQPQHF. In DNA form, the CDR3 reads TGTGCCAGCAGTGTTAGGGCACCCAATCAGCCCCAGCATTTT.

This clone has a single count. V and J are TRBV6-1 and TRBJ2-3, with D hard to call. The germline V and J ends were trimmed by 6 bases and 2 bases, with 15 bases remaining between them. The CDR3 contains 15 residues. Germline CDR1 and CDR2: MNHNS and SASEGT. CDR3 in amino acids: CASSPQTTATDTQYF. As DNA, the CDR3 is TGTGCCAGCAGCCCACAGACAACCGCCACAGATACGCAGTATTTT.

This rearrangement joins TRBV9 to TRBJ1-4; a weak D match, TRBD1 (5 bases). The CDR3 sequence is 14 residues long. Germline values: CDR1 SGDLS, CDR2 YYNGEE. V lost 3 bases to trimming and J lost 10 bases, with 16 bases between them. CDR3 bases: TGTGCCAGCAGCGCCCTTGGGGCCGGAGGAAAACTGTTTTTT. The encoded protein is CASSALGAGGKLFF.

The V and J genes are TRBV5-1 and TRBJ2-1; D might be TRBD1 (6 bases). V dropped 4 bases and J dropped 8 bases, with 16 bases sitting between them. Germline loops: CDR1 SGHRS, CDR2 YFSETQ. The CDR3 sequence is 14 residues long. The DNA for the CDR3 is TGCGCCAGCAGCGCACGACAGGCATCCGATGAGCAGTTCTTC. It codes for CASSARQASDEQFF.

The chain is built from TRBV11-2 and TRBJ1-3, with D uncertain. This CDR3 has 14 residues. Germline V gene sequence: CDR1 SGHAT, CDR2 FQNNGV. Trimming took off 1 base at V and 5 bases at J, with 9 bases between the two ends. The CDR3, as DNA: TGTGCCAGCAGCTTAGGAGACTTCCGAAACACCATATATTTT. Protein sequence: CASSLGDFRNTIYF.

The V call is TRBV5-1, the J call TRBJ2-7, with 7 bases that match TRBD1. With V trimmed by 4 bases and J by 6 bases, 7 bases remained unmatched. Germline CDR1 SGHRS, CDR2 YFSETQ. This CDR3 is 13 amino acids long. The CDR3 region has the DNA TGCGCCAGCAGCAACGGCAACAGGGGCGAGCAGTACTTC. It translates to CASSNGNRGEQYF.

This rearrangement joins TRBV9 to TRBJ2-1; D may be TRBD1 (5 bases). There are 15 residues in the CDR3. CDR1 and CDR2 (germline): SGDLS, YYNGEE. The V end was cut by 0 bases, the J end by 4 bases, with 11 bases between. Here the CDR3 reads CASSVAQGAYNEQFF. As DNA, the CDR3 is TGTGCCAGCAGCGTAGCCCAGGGCGCTTACAATGAGCAGTTCTTC.

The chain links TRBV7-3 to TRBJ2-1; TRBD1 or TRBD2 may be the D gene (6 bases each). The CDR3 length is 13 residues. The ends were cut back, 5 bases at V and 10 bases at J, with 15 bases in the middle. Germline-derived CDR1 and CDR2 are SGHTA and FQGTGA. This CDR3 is CASSPQGGLEQFF. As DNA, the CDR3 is TGTGCCAGCAGCCCCCAAGGGGGGTTGGAGCAGTTCTTC. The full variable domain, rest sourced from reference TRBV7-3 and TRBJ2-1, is GAGVSQTPSNKVTEKGKYVELRCDPISGHTALYWYRQSLGQGPEFLIYFQGTGAADDSGLPNDRFFAVRPEGSVSTLKIQRTERGDSAVYLCASSPQGGLEQFFGPGTRLTVL.

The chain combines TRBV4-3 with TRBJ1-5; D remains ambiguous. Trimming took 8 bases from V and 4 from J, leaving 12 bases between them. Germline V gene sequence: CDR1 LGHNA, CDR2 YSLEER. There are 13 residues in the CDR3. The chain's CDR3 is CASAQQENQPQHF. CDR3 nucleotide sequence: TGCGCCAGCGCCCAGCAGGAGAATCAGCCCCAGCATTTT.

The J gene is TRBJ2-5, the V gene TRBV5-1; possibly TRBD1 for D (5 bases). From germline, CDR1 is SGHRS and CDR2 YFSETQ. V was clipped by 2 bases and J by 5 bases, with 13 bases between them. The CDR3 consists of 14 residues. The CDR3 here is CASSLRQGEETQYF. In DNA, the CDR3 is TGCGCCAGCAGCTTAAGGCAGGGTGAGGAGACCCAGTACTTC.

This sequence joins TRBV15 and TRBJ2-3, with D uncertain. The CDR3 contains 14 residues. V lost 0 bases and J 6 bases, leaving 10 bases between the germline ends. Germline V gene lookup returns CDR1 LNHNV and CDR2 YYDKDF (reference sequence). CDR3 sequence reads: CATSRDPPTDTQYF. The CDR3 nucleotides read TGTGCCACCAGCAGAGATCCCCCAACGGATACGCAGTATTTT.

This chain's CDR3 is CAIRSGEYEQYF. The CDR3 DNA reads TGTGCCATCAGGTCGGGAGAGTACGAGCAGTACTTC. This chain joins TRBV10-3 and TRBJ2-7, with D maybe TRBD2 (6 bases). The germline V and J ends were trimmed by 6 bases and 4 bases, with 10 bases remaining between them. CDR1 ENHRY and CDR2 SYGVKD come from the germline V gene. This CDR3 is 12 amino acids long.

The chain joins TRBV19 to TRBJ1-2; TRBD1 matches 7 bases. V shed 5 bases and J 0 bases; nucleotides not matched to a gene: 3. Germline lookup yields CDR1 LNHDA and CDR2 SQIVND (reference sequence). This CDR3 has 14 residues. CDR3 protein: CASSPQGTNYGYTF. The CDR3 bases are TGTGCCAGTAGTCCACAGGGGACTAACTATGGCTACACCTTC.

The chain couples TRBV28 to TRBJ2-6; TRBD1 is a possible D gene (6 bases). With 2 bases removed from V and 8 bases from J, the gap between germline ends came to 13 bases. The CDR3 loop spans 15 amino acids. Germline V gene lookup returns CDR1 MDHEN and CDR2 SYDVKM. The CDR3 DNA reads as TGTGCCAGCAGTTTAACCTATACAGGGACCAACGTCCTGACTTTC. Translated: CASSLTYTGTNVLTF.

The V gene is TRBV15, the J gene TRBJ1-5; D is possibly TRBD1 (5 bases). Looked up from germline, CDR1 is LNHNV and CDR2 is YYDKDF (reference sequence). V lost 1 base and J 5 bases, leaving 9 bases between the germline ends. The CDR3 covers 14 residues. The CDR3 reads CATSRGWGHQPQHF. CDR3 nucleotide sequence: TGTGCCACCAGCAGAGGGTGGGGCCATCAGCCCCAGCATTTT.

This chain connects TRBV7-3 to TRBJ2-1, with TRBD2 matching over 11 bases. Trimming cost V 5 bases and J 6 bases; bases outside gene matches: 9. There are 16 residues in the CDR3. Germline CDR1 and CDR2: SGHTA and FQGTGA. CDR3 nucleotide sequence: TGTGCCAGCAGCCCTAAAACTAGCGGGGGCCTCAATGAGCAGTTCTTC. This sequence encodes CASSPKTSGGLNEQFF.

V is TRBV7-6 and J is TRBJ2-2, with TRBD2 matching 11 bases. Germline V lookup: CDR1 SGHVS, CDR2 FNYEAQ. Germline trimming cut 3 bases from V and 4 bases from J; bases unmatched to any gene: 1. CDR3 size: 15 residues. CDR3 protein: CASSFGLAGTGELFF. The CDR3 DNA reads TGTGCCAGCAGCTTCGGACTAGCGGGCACCGGGGAGCTGTTTTTT.

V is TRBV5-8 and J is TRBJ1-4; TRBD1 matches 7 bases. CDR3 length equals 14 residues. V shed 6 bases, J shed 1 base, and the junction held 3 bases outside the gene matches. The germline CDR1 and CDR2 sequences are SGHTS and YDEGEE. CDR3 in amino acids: CASTHRGTNEKLFF. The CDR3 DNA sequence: TGTGCCAGCACCCACAGGGGAACTAATGAAAAACTGTTTTTT.

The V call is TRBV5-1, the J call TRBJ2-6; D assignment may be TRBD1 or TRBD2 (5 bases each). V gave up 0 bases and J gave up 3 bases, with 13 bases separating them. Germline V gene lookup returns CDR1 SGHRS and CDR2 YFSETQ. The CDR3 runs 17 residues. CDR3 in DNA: TGCGCCAGCAGCTTGGCCGTCGGGGCGGGTGGGGCCAACGTCCTGACTTTC. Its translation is CASSLAVGAGGANVLTF.